The sequence of this T cell receptor (beta chain) was determined in a study of blood T cell repertoires in COVID-19. Study overall: Samples taken during acute and convalescent COVID-19 were collected in the United States, Italy and Spain.

In the authors' methods: Nucleated cell counts were estimated from reference gene primer amplification. Generated by immunoSEQ multiplex PCR, the TCRdb table keeps only in-frame clones and is missing some. V, J and clone size reflect that table, while D and trimming were determined from the DNA. Seen here are roughly 250,000 clones, about 80% observed once, and the top ten hold 1.5% to 2%. V was clipped by 3 bases and J by 6 bases, with 2 bases between them. CDR1 and CDR2 (germline): LGHDT, YNNKEL (reference sequence). The CDR3 sequence is 11 residues long. This sequence was found in a woman of 80 years or more with acute or convalescent COVID-19. Sample: peripheral blood. The J gene is TRBJ2-2, the V gene TRBV3-1 (or the pseudogene TRBV3-2); D gene unclear. The CDR3 nucleotides read TGTGCCAGCAGCCACGCCGGGGAGCTGTTTTTT. As protein: CASSHAGELFF.